The present T cell receptor beta chain was sequenced within a study of CD8+ T cells in alopecia areata. Study information: Female C3H/HeJ mice aged 7-10 weeks received skin from spontaneously alopecic C3H/HeJ graft donors aged about 6-12 months.

The pooled cutaneous lymph node cells were sorted using several markers (CD4, CD8alpha, NKG2D, NKG2ACE and others). Study findings and constraints: Sequenced scalp T cells also include alphabeta T cells resident in normal skin. In lesional scalp, particularly from alopecia totalis/universalis, clonality was higher than in normal scalp.

The V gene lost 5 bases and the J gene lost 0 bases, with 11 bases spanning the gap. The CDR3 runs 14 residues. Germline CDR1 reads FNHDT; CDR2 reads SITEND (reference sequence). Following extraction, RNA underwent reverse transcription to cDNA, which served as the sequencing template. Measured with immunoSEQ multiplex PCR; TCRdb has only the in-frame clones, and not every one. In total the sample includes roughly 260,000 clones, none of them seen once. There are a few counts of this clone. Its target is unknown. The germline and genes are mouse ones. The read gets to within 4 residues of the CDR3 end, and the germline J gene fills in the rest.

Input material: CD4+ T cells sorted from a lymph node. The genes are TRBV19 and TRBJ1-2, with TRBD1 as a possible D gene (5 bases). The clonotype comes from a C3H/HeJ mouse with alopecia areata. The MHC haplotype of this mouse line is H2-k. The CDR3 DNA, read in part, is TGTGCCAGCAGGGGGGGGACCCCAAACTCC. Encoded protein: CASRGGTPNS. The CDR3 in its entirety is CASRGGTPNSDYTF.